What follows is one TCR beta chain and its context. cDNA prepared by RNA extraction and subsequent reverse transcription served as the template for sequencing. Profiled with immunoSEQ multiplex PCR; TCRdb holds only in-frame clones, not every one. The sample contains approximately 100,000 clones, 86% of which appear only once. The data are from a study of CD8+ T cells in alopecia areata. Treatment: oral pan-JAK inhibitor, 5-10 mg twice daily. After removal of 2 bases from V and 3 bases from J, the junction contained 4 bases not matched to a gene. This CDR3 comprises 15 residues. Germline CDR1 SGHTA, CDR2 FQGTGA.

The rearrangement uses TRBV7-3 and TRBJ2-1; the match to TRBD2 covers 7 bases. Sequenced here: CD8+ T cells sorted from blood, sampled between weeks 30 and 35, from a patient treated with tofacitinib. The clonotype was recovered from a human donor with alopecia areata. CDR3 region: CASSLAGDGYNEQFF. The CDR3 region has the DNA TGTGCCAGCAGCTTAGCGGGAGATGGCTACAATGAGCAGTTCTTC. The variable domain in full, completed from reference TRBV7-3 and TRBJ2-1, reads GAGVSQTPSNKVTEKGKYVELRCDPISGHTALYWYRQSLGQGPEFLIYFQGTGAADDSGLPNDRFFAVRPEGSVSTLKIQRTERGDSAVYLCASSLAGDGYNEQFFGPGTRLTVL.